This T cell receptor beta chain was sequenced during a study of response to subunit inactivated influenza vaccine. TCRdb reprocessed the RT-PCR reads with MiXCR, giving one entry per CDR3 protein. Of some 550,000 distinct CDR3 sequences detected, roughly a quarter appear once; the ten largest clones hold around 2.8%. CDR1 is MNHEY, CDR2 SVGEGT, per germline. This CDR3 comprises 11 residues. Trimming took off 8 bases at V and 12 bases at J, with 13 bases between the two ends. The data were also submitted as part of a second study, on T cells expressing NK-cell markers. That report adds: UMIs accompanied the 5'RACE template switching by which TCR beta cDNA was made. The use of an anti-gamma-delta TCR antibody, which was added in several experiments, restricted sorting to T cells expressing alpha-beta TCR.

The clonotype was recovered from a man aged 45-65 years who received an inactivated influenza vaccine. The sample here was CD4+ T cells sorted from PBMCs, taken 12 days after vaccination. The V and J genes are TRBV6-2 or TRBV6-3 and TRBJ2-2, with a tentative D call TRBD2 (6 bases). CDR3 sequence: CASGGGKKLFF. For the CDR3, the DNA is TGTGCCAGCGGTGGAGGGAAGAAGCTGTTTTTT.